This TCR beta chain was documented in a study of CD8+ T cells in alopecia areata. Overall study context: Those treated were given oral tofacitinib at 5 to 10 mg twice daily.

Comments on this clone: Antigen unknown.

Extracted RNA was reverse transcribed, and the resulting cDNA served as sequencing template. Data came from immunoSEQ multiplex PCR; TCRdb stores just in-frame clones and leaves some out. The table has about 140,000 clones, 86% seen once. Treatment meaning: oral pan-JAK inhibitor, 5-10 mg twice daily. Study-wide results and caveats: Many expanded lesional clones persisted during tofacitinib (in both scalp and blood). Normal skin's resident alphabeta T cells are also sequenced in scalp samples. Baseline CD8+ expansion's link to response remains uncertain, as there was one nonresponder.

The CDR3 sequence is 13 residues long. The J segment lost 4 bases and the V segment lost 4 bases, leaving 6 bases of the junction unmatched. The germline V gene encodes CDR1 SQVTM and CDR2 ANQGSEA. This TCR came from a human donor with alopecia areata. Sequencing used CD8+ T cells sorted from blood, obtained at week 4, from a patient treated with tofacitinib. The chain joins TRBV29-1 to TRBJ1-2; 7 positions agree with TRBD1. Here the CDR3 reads CSVGSGQVYGYTF. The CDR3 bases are TGCAGCGTTGGGTCCGGACAGGTCTATGGCTACACCTTC.